The T cell receptor beta chain described here comes from a study of T-cell reconstitution after alpha-beta-depleted transplantation in children. Preparation of the TCRbeta library involved a method that used unique molecular identifiers. One entry per CDR3 protein, called by TCRdb with MiXCR from the PCR reads. The sample records hundreds of thousands of distinct CDR3 sequences, 10% to 15% being singletons. The CDR3 runs to 17 residues. Germline loops: CDR1 LGHDT, CDR2 YNNKEL (reference sequence). J gave up 5 bases and V 4 bases, and 8 bases lay outside the gene matches. This clonotype was observed many times. The antigen is not known. Broader study findings: Elevated TCRbeta diversity at day 60 was traced, in some patients, to surviving recipient T cells and thymic progenitors. When one year had passed after transplant, most T-cell counts and diversity came from newly produced T cells. Reportedly, roughly two months post-transplant, alpha-beta T cells arose from several hundred expanded graft clones.

This TCR was recovered from a male patient aged 10 to 17 who had a stem cell transplant for acute myeloid leukemia, so the T cells may come from the graft donor. The material was PBMCs, mostly from graft donor cells, obtained 360 days after TCRalphabeta/CD19-depleted stem cell transplant. This sequence joins TRBV3-1 and TRBJ2-7; TRBD2 agrees at 16 bases. CDR3 nucleotides: TGTGCCAGCAGCCGAGGGACTAGCGGGAGGGCCTTCCACGAGCAGTACTTC. It is translated as CASSRGTSGRAFHEQYF.